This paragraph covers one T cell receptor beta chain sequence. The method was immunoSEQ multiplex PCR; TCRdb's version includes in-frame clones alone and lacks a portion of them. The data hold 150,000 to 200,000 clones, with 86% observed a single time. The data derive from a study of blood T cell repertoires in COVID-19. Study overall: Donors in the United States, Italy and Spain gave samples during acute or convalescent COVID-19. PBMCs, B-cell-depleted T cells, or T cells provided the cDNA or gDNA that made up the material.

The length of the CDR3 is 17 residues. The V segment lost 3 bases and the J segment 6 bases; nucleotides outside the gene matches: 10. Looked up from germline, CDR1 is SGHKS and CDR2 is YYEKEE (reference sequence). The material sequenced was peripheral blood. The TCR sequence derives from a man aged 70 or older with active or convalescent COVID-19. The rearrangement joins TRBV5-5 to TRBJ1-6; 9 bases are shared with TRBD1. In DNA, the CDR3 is TGTGCCAGCAGCTCTAACCCGGGACAGGGACTTAATTCACCCCTCCACTTT. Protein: CASSSNPGQGLNSPLHF.